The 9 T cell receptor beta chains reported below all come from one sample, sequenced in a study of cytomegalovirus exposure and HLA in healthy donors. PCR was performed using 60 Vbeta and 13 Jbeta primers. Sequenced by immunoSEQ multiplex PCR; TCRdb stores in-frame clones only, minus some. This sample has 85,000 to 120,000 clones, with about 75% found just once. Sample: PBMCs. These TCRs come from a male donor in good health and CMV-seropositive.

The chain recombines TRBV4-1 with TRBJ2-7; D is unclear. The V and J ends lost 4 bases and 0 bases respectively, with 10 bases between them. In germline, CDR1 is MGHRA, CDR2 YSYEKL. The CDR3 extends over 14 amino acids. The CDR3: CASSPSYSSYEQYF. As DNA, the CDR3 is TGCGCCAGCAGCCCGAGTTACAGCTCCTACGAGCAGTACTTC.

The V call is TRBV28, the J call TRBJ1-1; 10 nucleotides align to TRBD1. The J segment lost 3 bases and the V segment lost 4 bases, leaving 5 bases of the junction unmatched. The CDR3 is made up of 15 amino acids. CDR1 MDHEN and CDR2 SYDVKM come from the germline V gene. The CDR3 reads CASSSLTGGHTEAFF. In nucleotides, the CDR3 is TGTGCCAGCAGTTCGCTGACAGGGGGCCACACTGAAGCTTTCTTT.

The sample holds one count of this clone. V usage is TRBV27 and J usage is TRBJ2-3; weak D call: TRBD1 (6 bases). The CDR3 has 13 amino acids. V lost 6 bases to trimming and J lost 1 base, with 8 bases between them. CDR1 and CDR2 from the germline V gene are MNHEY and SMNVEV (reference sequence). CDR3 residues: CASRRTGTDTQYF. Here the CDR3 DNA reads TGTGCCAGCAGGAGGACAGGCACAGATACGCAGTATTTT.

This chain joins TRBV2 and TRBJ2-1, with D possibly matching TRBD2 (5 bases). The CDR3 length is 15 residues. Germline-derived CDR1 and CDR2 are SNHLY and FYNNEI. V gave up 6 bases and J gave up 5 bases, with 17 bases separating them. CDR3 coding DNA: TGTGCCAGCAGCGCCGGCGGGTTGAGGAACAATGAGCAGTTCTTC. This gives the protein CASSAGGLRNNEQFF. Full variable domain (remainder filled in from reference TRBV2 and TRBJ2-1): EPEVTQTPSHQVTQMGQEVILRCVPISNHLYFYWYRQILGQKVEFLVSFYNNEISEKSEIFDDQFSVERPDGSNFTLKIRSTKLEDSAMYFCASSAGGLRNNEQFFGPGTRLTVL.

In DNA, the CDR3 is TGTGCCAGCTCACCGACAGGGTACCAGCCCCAGCATTTT. This gives the protein CASSPTGYQPQHF. The rearrangement joins TRBV18 to TRBJ1-5; 7 positions agree with TRBD1. CDR1 and CDR2 from the germline V gene are KGHSH and LQKENI. The CDR3 spans 13 residues. Trimming removed 3 bases from V and 7 bases from J; junction bases left unmatched: 3.

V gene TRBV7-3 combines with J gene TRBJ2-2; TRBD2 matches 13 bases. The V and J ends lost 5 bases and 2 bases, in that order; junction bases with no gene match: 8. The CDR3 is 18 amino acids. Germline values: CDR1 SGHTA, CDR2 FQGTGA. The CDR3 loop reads CASSLTSGRIVNTGELFF. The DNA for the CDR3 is TGTGCCAGCAGCCTGACTAGCGGGAGGATCGTCAACACCGGGGAGCTGTTTTTT.

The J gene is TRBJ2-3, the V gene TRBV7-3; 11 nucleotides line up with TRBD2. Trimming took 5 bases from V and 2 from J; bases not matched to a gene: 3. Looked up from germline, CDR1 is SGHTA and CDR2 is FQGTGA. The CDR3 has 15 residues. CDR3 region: CASSLTSGITDTQYF. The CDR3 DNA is TGTGCCAGCAGCCTGACTAGCGGGATCACAGATACGCAGTATTTT.

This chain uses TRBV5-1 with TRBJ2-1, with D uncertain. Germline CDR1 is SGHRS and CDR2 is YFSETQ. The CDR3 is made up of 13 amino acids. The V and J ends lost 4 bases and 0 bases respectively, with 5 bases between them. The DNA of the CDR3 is TGCGCCAGCAGCCCCAACTCCTACAATGAGCAGTTCTTC. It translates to CASSPNSYNEQFF. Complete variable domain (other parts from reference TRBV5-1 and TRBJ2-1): KAGVTQTPRYLIKTRGQQVTLSCSPISGHRSVSWYQQTPGQGLQFLFEYFSETQRNKGNFPGRFSGRQFSNSRSEMNVSTLELGDSALYLCASSPNSYNEQFFGPGTRLTVL.

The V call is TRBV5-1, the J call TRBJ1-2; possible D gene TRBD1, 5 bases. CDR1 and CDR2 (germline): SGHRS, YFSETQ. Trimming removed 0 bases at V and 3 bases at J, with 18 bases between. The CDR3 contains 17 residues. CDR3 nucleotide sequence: TGCGCCAGCAGCTTGGGGGGCAGCTCCTCTGGGGACTATGGCTACACCTTC. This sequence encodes CASSLGGSSSGDYGYTF.